This TCR beta chain originates from a study of cytomegalovirus exposure and HLA in healthy donors. About the study: Membership in the Caucasian-associated ancestry cluster was found for 81% of almost 400 genotyped donors. Study-wide results and limits: Some TCR beta chains (roughly 150 of them) were listed as cytomegalovirus-associated. An analysis done earlier found most TCR beta V segments productive about 87% or about 30% of the time. Excluded were some V segments that proved indistinguishable, including TRBV6-2 and TRBV6-3.

The CDR3 is 15 amino acids. From germline, CDR1 is SNHLY and CDR2 FYNNEI. V gave up 2 bases and J gave up 6 bases, with 16 bases separating them. This clone was observed once. Its antigen is not identified. The PCR had 60 Vbeta and 13 Jbeta primers. Assay: immunoSEQ multiplex PCR; the TCRdb copy retains only in-frame clones and omits some. The profile shows more than 150,000 clones, roughly 87% of them singletons. This TCR was recovered from a girl under three years old in good health and CMV-seronegative. The sequenced sample was PBMCs. The rearrangement joins TRBV2 to TRBJ1-2; unclear D gene. This chain's CDR3 is CASSEPRLAGHGYTF. The CDR3 coding sequence is TGTGCCAGCAGTGAACCCAGATTGGCGGGCCATGGCTACACCTTC. The entire variable domain, with the rest obtained from reference TRBV2 and TRBJ1-2, is as follows: EPEVTQTPSHQVTQMGQEVILRCVPISNHLYFYWYRQILGQKVEFLVSFYNNEISEKSEIFDDQFSVERPDGSNFTLKIRSTKLEDSAMYFCASSEPRLAGHGYTFGSGTRLTVV.